This entry lists 9 T cell receptor beta chains sequenced from one sample in a study of blood T cell repertoires in COVID-19. Repertoires were generated with immunoSEQ multiplex PCR, while TCRdb's copy carries only in-frame clones and drops some. The top ten hold roughly 7.5% of the sample, which has about 29,000 clones, roughly 80% seen once. Specimen: peripheral blood. Every receptor here comes from a woman in her 70s with active or convalescent COVID-19.

The V and J genes are TRBV6-2 or TRBV6-3 and TRBJ1-1; 7 bases align to TRBD1. Germline V gene sequence: CDR1 MNHEY, CDR2 SVGEGT. This CDR3 spans 14 amino acids. With 1 base clipped from V and 4 bases from J, the junction kept 3 bases outside the gene matches. The CDR3, as DNA: TGTGCCAGCAGTTACTTACAGGGGATCACTGAAGCTTTCTTT. It codes for CASSYLQGITEAFF.

This clone is labeled medium-sized. The chain couples TRBV7-8 to TRBJ2-2; 11 positions agree with TRBD2. The CDR3 totals 16 residues. Germline values: CDR1 SGHVS, CDR2 FQNEAQ. J gave up 6 bases and V 3 bases, and 6 bases lay outside the gene matches. In nucleotides, the CDR3 is TGTGCCAGCAGCTTTGGAAGACTAGCGGGATCCGGGGAGCTGTTTTTT. Translating gives CASSFGRLAGSGELFF.

This chain uses TRBV2 with TRBJ1-5; unclear D gene. The germline V gene encodes CDR1 SNHLY and CDR2 FYNNEI. This CDR3 has 16 residues. Deletions cut 3 bases from V and 4 bases from J, with 16 bases between. The CDR3, as DNA: TGTGCCAGCAGTGAGATTCGCGTGTTATGGAATCAGCCCCAGCATTTT. Protein sequence: CASSEIRVLWNQPQHF.

The genes are TRBV27 and TRBJ2-1; the D is unclear. Trimming removed 1 base at V and 6 bases at J, with 7 bases between. This CDR3 comprises 13 residues. CDR1 MNHEY and CDR2 SMNVEV come from the germline V gene (reference sequence). The CDR3: CASSLYSGNEQFF. CDR3 in DNA: TGTGCCAGCAGTTTATACTCTGGCAATGAGCAGTTCTTC.

The genes are TRBV11-3 and TRBJ2-2; tentatively, D is TRBD1 (6 bases). Germline V gives CDR1 SGHNT, CDR2 YENEEA. The CDR3 has 16 residues. V was shortened by 4 bases and J by 3 bases, with 15 bases between the two germline ends. The CDR3 DNA reads as TGTGCCAGCAGCTCAAGACGGGACACTTACACCGGGGAGCTGTTTTTT. This codes for CASSSRRDTYTGELFF.

This sequence joins TRBV28 and TRBJ1-6; D is perhaps TRBD1 (5 bases). Trimming pared 9 bases from V and 14 bases from J, leaving 29 bases between. There are 16 residues in the CDR3. Germline V lookup: CDR1 MDHEN, CDR2 SYDVKM. In DNA form, the CDR3 reads TGTGCCAGTGAAACCCCCGAGGGGCGGGGGTACATATCCCTCCACTTT. Its translation is CASETPEGRGYISLHF.

J is TRBJ2-1 and V is TRBV2, with TRBD2 matching over 8 bases. Losses at the gene ends were 5 bases for V and 5 bases for J; bases not matched to a gene: 8. The CDR3 contains 15 residues. Germline V lookup: CDR1 SNHLY, CDR2 FYNNEI. CDR3 in DNA: TGTGCCAGCAGTTTAACCCGGGGGGGGGACAATGAGCAGTTCTTC. Protein: CASSLTRGGDNEQFF.

This clone occurred a few times. The chain uses TRBV7-9 and TRBJ1-5; 7 bases are a match to TRBD1. Germline V lookup: CDR1 SEHNR, CDR2 FQNEAQ (reference sequence). The length of the CDR3 is 14 residues. Trimming at V came to 6 bases and at J to 4 bases, leaving 6 bases not matched to a gene. This chain's CDR3 is CASSNTGDNQPQHF. In nucleotides, the CDR3 is TGTGCCAGCAGTAATACAGGGGATAATCAGCCCCAGCATTTT.

The DNA for the CDR3 is TGCGCCAGCAGCTTGGCCAAGGACAGGGTAAGCTACAATGAGCAGTTCTTC. Translated: CASSLAKDRVSYNEQFF. The chain links TRBV5-1 to TRBJ2-1, with 8 positions matching TRBD1. CDR3 size: 17 residues. The V and J ends lost 0 bases and 3 bases, in that order; junction bases with no gene match: 8. The germline V gene has CDR1 SGHRS and CDR2 YFSETQ.